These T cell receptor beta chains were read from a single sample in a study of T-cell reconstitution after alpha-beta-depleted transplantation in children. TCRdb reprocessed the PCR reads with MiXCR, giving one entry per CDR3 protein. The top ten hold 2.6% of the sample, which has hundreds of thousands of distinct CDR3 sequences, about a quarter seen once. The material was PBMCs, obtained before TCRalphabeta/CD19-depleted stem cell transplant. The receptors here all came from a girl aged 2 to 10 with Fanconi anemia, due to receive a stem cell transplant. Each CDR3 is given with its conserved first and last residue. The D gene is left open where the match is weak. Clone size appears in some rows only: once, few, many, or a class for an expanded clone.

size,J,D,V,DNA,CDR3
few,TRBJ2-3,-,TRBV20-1,TGCAGTGCTAGACGGGGGACAGATACGCAGTATTTT,CSARRGTDTQYF
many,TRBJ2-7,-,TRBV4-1,TGCGCCAGCAGCCAAGAGCGCCAATACGAGCAGTACTTC,CASSQERQYEQYF
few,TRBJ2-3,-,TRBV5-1,TGCGCCAGCAGCTTATTAAGTGGAGATACGCAGTATTTT,CASSLLSGDTQYF
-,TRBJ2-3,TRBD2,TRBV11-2,TGTGCCAGCAGCCCTGGAGCTAGCGGGAGTGTTACGCAGTATTTT,CASSPGASGSVTQYF
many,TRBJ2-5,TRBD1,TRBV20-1,TGCAGCGCATCCGGGACAGGGGGCGAGACCCAGTACTTC,CSASGTGGETQYF
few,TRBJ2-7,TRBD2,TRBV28,TGTGCCAGCAGGCCTCCGGGACTAGGAAACTACGAGCAGTACTTC,CASRPPGLGNYEQYF
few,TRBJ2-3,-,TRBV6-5,TGTGCCAGCAGTTACTCGTGGCTCACTAGCACAGATACGCAGTATTTT,CASSYSWLTSTDTQYF
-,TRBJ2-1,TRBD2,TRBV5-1,TGCGCCAGCAGCTGGGTAGCGGGTACCCCAAACAATGAGCAGTTCTTC,CASSWVAGTPNNEQFF
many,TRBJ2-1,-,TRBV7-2,TGTGCCAGCAGCCCCAACTATGAGCAGTTCTTC,CASSPNYEQFF
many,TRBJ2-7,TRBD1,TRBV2,TGTGCCAGCAGTGGCCGGGACAGGGGGCATGAGCAGTACTTC,CASSGRDRGHEQYF
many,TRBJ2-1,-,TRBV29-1,TGCAGCGTTGAGCGTGGGGGATGGGGCAATGAGCAGTTCTTC,CSVERGGWGNEQFF
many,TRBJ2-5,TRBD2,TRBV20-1,TGCAGTGCTACTAGCGGGGGGTTCCAAGAGACCCAGTACTTC,CSATSGGFQETQYF
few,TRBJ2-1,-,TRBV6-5,TGTGCCAGCAGTTACGGAGCCTTACCTTACAATGAGCAGTTCTTC,CASSYGALPYNEQFF
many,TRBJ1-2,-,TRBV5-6,TGTGCCAGCAGCTTGGGCCTTACTAACTATGGCTACACCTTC,CASSLGLTNYGYTF
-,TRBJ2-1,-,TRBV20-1,TGCAGTGCTAGGATGTACAATGAGCAGTTCTTC,CSARMYNEQFF
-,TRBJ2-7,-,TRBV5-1,TGCGCCAGCAGCAAAGAGGGCGAGCAGTACTTC,CASSKEGEQYF
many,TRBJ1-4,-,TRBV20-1,TGCAGTGCTAGATCGGACAGTGAAAAACTGTTTTTT,CSARSDSEKLFF
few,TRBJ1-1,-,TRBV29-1,TGCAGCGTTGATGTCAGGCGGACTGAAGCTTTCTTT,CSVDVRRTEAFF
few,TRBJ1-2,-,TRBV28,TGTGCCAGCAGTTTAGGACGGACTTATGGCTACACCTTC,CASSLGRTYGYTF
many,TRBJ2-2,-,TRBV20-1,TGCAGTGCCCGAAAGACAGTGAACACCGGGGAGCTGTTTTTT,CSARKTVNTGELFF
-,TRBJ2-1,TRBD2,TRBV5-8,TGTGCCAGCAGCTCCTACCGGGCTAGCGGGTACCATGAGCAGTTCTTC,CASSSYRASGYHEQFF
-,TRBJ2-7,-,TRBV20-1,TGCAGTGCTCCCGGGTCTTCCCGTTCCTACGAGCAGTACTTC,CSAPGSSRSYEQYF
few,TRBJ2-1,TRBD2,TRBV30,TGTGCCTGGAGAGAAGCGGGAGTGTTGTATGAGCAGTTCTTC,CAWREAGVLYEQFF
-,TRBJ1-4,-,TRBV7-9,TGTGCCAGCAGCATAGGCGGGGCGCATAATGAAAAACTGTTTTTT,CASSIGGAHNEKLFF
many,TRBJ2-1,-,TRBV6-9,TGTGCCAGCAGTTATCGATGGTGGCTGTTGGGACGCAATGAGCAGTTCTTC,CASSYRWWLLGRNEQFF
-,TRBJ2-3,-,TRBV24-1,TGTGCCACCAGTGACCAACCCCCTAAGCATACGCAGTATTTT,CATSDQPPKHTQYF
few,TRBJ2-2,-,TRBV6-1,TGTGCCAGCAGTGGTTGGGGGTACCCCGGGGAGCTGTTTTTT,CASSGWGYPGELFF
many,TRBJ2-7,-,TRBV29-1,TGCAGCGTTGAAATATTGGGGGACAAGGTCTACGAGCAGTACTTC,CSVEILGDKVYEQYF
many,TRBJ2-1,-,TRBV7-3,TGTGCCAGCAGCTTAGGACCAGCGGAGTACAATGAGCAGTTCTTC,CASSLGPAEYNEQFF
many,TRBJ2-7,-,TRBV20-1,TGCAGTGCTAGAGCCAAGAACGAGCAGTACTTC,CSARAKNEQYF
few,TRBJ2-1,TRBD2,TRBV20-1,TGCAGTCCTCGACTAGCGGGAGACTACAATGAGCAGTTCTTC,CSPRLAGDYNEQFF
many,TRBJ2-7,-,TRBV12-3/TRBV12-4,TGTGCCAGCAGATCCCAAGAGGTTTACGAGCAGTACTTC,CASRSQEVYEQYF
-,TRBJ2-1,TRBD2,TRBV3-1,TGTGCCTGCTGCACAAGACGGACTAGGGGCAATGAGCAGTTCTTC,CACCTRRTRGNEQFF
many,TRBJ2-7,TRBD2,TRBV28,TGTGCCAGCAGTTTAGGACTAGCGGGAATCTACGAGCAGTACTTC,CASSLGLAGIYEQYF
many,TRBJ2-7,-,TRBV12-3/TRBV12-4,TGTGCCAGCAGCTGGGCCGGATTGTCCTACGAGCAGTACTTC,CASSWAGLSYEQYF
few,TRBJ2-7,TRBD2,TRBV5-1,TGCGCCAGCAGTCCAGCGGGGCCCTCCTACGAGCAGTACTTC,CASSPAGPSYEQYF
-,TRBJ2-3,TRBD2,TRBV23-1,TGCGCCAGCAGTCAACGCGCTATTCTAACGGGAGGGCAAGAGGGCACAGATACGCAGTATTTT,CASSQRAILTGGQEGTDTQYF
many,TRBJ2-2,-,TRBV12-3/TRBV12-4,TGTGCCAGCAGTTTCGTCGCCGGGCAGAGCACCGGGGAGCTGTTTTTT,CASSFVAGQSTGELFF
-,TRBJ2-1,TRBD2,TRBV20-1,TGCAGTGCCCCTCTAGCGGACAATGAGCAGTTCTTC,CSAPLADNEQFF
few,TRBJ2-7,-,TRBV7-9,TGTGCCAGCAGCTTAGAGAGCGAGCAGTACTTC,CASSLESEQYF
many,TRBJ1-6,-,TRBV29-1,TGCAGTGGGCCATTTGATTCACCCCTCCACTTT,CSGPFDSPLHF
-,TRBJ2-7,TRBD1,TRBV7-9,TGTGCCAGCCAGACAGGGGTCTACGAGCAGTACTTC,CASQTGVYEQYF